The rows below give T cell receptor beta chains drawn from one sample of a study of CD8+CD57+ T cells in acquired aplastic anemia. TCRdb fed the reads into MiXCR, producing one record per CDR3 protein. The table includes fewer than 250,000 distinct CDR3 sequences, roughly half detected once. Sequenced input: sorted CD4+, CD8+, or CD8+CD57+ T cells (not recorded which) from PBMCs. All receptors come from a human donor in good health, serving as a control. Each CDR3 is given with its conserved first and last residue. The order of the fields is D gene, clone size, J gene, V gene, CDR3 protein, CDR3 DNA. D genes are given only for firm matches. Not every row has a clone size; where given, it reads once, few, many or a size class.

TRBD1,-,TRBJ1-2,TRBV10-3,CAISESKRQGPNCGYTF,TGTGCCATCAGTGAGTCAAAGAGACAGGGACCTAACTGTGGCTACACCTTC
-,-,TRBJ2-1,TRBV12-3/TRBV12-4,CASSLGILSSYNEQFF,TGTGCCAGCAGCTTAGGAATTCTCAGCTCCTACAATGAGCAGTTCTTC
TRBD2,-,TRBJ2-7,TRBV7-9,CASSLDGRAFEQYF,TGTGCCAGCAGCTTAGACGGGAGGGCCTTCGAGCAGTACTTC
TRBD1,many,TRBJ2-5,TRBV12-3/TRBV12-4,CASSPRGTAQETQYF,TGTGCCAGCAGTCCGAGGGGGACAGCTCAAGAGACCCAGTACTTC
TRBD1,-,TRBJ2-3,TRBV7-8,CASSQGASTDTQYF,TGTGCCAGCAGCCAGGGGGCCAGCACAGATACGCAGTATTTT
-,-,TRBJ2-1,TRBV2,CATGTNEQFF,TGTGCCACGGGGACTAATGAGCAGTTCTTC
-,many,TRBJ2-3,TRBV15,CATSGGLSTDTQYF,TGTGCCACCAGCGGGGGGCTAAGCACAGATACGCAGTATTTT
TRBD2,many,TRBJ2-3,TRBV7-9,CASRGLAVDLDTQYF,TGTGCCAGCAGGGGACTAGCGGTTGACCTAGATACGCAGTATTTT
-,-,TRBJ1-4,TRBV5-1,CASSLVSGEKLFF,TGCGCCAGCAGCTTGGTATCCGGCGAAAAACTGTTTTTT
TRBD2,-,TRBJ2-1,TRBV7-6,CASSGLAGGDYNEQFF,TGTGCCAGCAGCGGACTAGCGGGGGGGGATTACAATGAGCAGTTCTTC
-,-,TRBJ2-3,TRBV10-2,CASTRADTQYF,TGCGCCAGCACCAGGGCGGATACGCAGTATTTT
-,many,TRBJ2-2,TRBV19,CASSIGLAHEFGGELFF,TGTGCCAGTAGTATCGGCCTAGCCCATGAGTTTGGCGGGGAGCTGTTTTTT
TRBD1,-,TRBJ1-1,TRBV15,CATSRGTGDEAFF,TGTGCCACCAGCAGAGGAACAGGGGATGAAGCTTTCTTT
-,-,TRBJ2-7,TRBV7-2,CASSLALGSMWGGRDEQYF,TGTGCCAGCAGCTTAGCGCTAGGTTCCATGTGGGGGGGCCGGGATGAGCAGTACTTC
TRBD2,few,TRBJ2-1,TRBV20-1,CSPTLAGSSYNEQFF,TGCAGTCCCACTTTAGCGGGGAGCTCCTACAATGAGCAGTTCTTC
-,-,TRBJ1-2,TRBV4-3,CASSRDGGYTF,TGCGCCAGCAGCCGGGACGGCGGCTACACCTTC
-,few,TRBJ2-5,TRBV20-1,CSARDMETQYF,TGCAGTGCTAGAGATATGGAGACCCAGTACTTC
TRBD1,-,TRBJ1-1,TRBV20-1,CSATSGQGEEENTEAFF,TGCAGTGCTACGTCGGGACAGGGAGAGGAAGAAAACACTGAAGCTTTCTTT
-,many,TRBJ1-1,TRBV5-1,CASSQRQNTEAFF,TGCGCCAGCAGCCAAAGACAGAACACTGAAGCTTTCTTT
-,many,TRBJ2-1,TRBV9,CASSPGTLGSYNEQFF,TGTGCCAGCAGCCCCGGGACTCTCGGCTCCTACAATGAGCAGTTCTTC
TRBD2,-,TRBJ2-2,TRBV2,CASSDSGPGELFF,TGTGCCAGCAGTGATAGCGGGCCCGGGGAGCTGTTTTTT
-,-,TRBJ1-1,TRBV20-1,CSARARTNTEAFF,TGCAGTGCTAGAGCCAGGACCAACACTGAAGCTTTCTTT
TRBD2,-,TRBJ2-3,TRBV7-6,CASSGPGLAGTDTQYF,TGTGCCAGCAGCGGCCCGGGACTAGCGGGCACAGATACGCAGTATTTT
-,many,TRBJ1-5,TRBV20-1,CSAQGGVEPQHF,TGCAGTGCCCAGGGAGGGGTTGAGCCCCAGCATTTT
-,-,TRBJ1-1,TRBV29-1,CSVEVSGGGEAFF,TGCAGCGTTGAAGTGTCGGGGGGCGGTGAAGCTTTCTTT
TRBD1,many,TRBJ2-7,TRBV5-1,CASSLGLKQGMGTYEQYF,TGCGCCAGCAGCTTGGGTTTGAAACAGGGGATGGGAACCTACGAGCAGTACTTC
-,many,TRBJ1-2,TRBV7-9,CASSPMDRYGYTF,TGTGCCAGCAGCCCAATGGACCGCTATGGCTACACCTTC
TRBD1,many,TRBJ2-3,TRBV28,CASSTDRGPDTQYF,TGTGCCAGCAGTACCGACAGGGGGCCAGATACGCAGTATTTT
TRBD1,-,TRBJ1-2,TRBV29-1,CSVGTGGYTF,TGCAGCGTGGGGACAGGGGGCTACACCTTC
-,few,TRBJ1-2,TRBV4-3,CASSQGSPNYGYTF,TGCGCCAGCAGCCAAGGGTCCCCTAACTATGGCTACACCTTC
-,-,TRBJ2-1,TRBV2,CAGHQGAVYNEQFF,TGTGCCGGCCACCAAGGGGCAGTCTACAATGAGCAGTTCTTC
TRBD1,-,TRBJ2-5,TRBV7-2,CASSEWTGEETQYF,TGTGCCAGCAGCGAGTGGACAGGGGAAGAGACCCAGTACTTC
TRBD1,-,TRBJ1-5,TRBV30,CAWSEGQGNQPQHF,TGTGCCTGGAGTGAGGGACAGGGCAATCAGCCCCAGCATTTT
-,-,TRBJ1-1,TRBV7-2,CASSSGRNTEAFF,TGTGCCAGCAGCTCGGGACGGAACACTGAAGCTTTCTTT
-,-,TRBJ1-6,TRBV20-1,CSASGGGNSPLHF,TGCAGTGCTAGCGGCGGTGGGAATTCACCCCTCCACTTT
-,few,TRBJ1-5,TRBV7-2,CASRKGGGRSNQPQHF,TGTGCCAGCAGAAAGGGGGGGGGCAGGAGCAATCAGCCCCAGCATTTT